Listed below are T cell receptor beta chains from one sample, sequenced in a study of neoadjuvant anti-PD-1 for oral cavity cancer. Generated by immunoSEQ multiplex PCR, the TCRdb table keeps only in-frame clones and is missing some. The top ten clones hold 3.4% of a sample with 5,500 to 8,000 clones, around 80% of them seen once. This specimen consisted of PBMCs, obtained before nivolumab (anti-PD-1) treatment. All receptors derive from a person aged 40 to 85 with oral cavity squamous cell carcinoma. Both conserved end residues are part of each CDR3. Fields, in order: CDR3 DNA, CDR3 protein, V gene, J gene, clone size, D gene. A D gene is named only where the DNA matches it firmly. Some rows have no size entry. The others give once, few or many, or a class for an expanded clone.

cdr3_nt: TGTGCCAGCAGCCAAGAGGTCCTGGGGCTAATGTCTGGTGAGCAGTTCTTC
cdr3_aa: CASSQEVLGLMSGEQFF
v_call: TRBV4-2
j_call: TRBJ2-1
clone_size: few
d_call: NA

cdr3_nt: TGTGCCAGCAGTGCGGGACAGGGTGAAACCGGGGAGCTGTTTTTT
cdr3_aa: CASSAGQGETGELFF
v_call: TRBV6-4
j_call: TRBJ2-2
clone_size: NA
d_call: TRBD1

cdr3_nt: TGTGCCAGCAGCTTGCGGACAGGATTAAACACCGGGGAGCTGTTTTTT
cdr3_aa: CASSLRTGLNTGELFF
v_call: TRBV7-9
j_call: TRBJ2-2
clone_size: NA
d_call: TRBD1

cdr3_nt: TGTGCCAGCAGCGGGACAGGGTACAGCTCTGGGGCCAACGTCCTGACTTTC
cdr3_aa: CASSGTGYSSGANVLTF
v_call: TRBV5-6
j_call: TRBJ2-6
clone_size: NA
d_call: TRBD1

cdr3_nt: TGCGCCAGCAGCCAAGCCCGGACAGGGGGCGTCTCCTACGAGCAGTACTTC
cdr3_aa: CASSQARTGGVSYEQYF
v_call: TRBV4-3
j_call: TRBJ2-7
clone_size: NA
d_call: TRBD1

cdr3_nt: TGTGCCAGTAGTAAAACTAGGGACAGAAAAATGAATGGCTACACCTTC
cdr3_aa: CASSKTRDRKMNGYTF
v_call: TRBV19
j_call: TRBJ1-2
clone_size: NA
d_call: TRBD1

cdr3_nt: TGTGCCAGCAGCTTAGCGCACAGAGGGGACTATGGCTACACCTTC
cdr3_aa: CASSLAHRGDYGYTF
v_call: TRBV7-8
j_call: TRBJ1-2
clone_size: NA
d_call: NA

cdr3_nt: TGTGCCAGCAGCCGACAGGAGGCCGGGGAGCTGTTTTTT
cdr3_aa: CASSRQEAGELFF
v_call: TRBV11-2
j_call: TRBJ2-2
clone_size: once
d_call: NA

cdr3_nt: TGTGCCAGCAGTGACCCGACAGGCGGTAATGAAAAACTGTTTTTT
cdr3_aa: CASSDPTGGNEKLFF
v_call: TRBV2
j_call: TRBJ1-4
clone_size: NA
d_call: NA

cdr3_nt: TGCGCCAGCAGCCCTCGTTGGGACCTGGGGTGGGATACGCAGTATTTT
cdr3_aa: CASSPRWDLGWDTQYF
v_call: TRBV4-3
j_call: TRBJ2-3
clone_size: NA
d_call: NA

cdr3_nt: TGCAGCGTTGCAGCTAGCGGGGGGTACGAGCAGTACTTC
cdr3_aa: CSVAASGGYEQYF
v_call: TRBV29-1
j_call: TRBJ2-7
clone_size: NA
d_call: TRBD2

cdr3_nt: TGTGCCAGCAGTCTGGGACAGGGCTTCGAAGAGCAGTACTTC
cdr3_aa: CASSLGQGFEEQYF
v_call: TRBV2
j_call: TRBJ2-7
clone_size: NA
d_call: TRBD1

cdr3_nt: TGTGCCAGCAGCCCCCTGGATCAGAATGGCTACACCTTC
cdr3_aa: CASSPLDQNGYTF
v_call: TRBV5-6
j_call: TRBJ1-2
clone_size: few
d_call: NA

cdr3_nt: TGTGCCAGCAGTTACGGGACTAGCGGAGATACGCAGTATTTT
cdr3_aa: CASSYGTSGDTQYF
v_call: TRBV6-5
j_call: TRBJ2-3
clone_size: NA
d_call: TRBD2

cdr3_nt: TGTGCCAGCACCAGAGGGAGGGGGCATTCAGATACGCAGTATTTT
cdr3_aa: CASTRGRGHSDTQYF
v_call: TRBV2
j_call: TRBJ2-3
clone_size: NA
d_call: NA

cdr3_nt: TGTGCCAGCAGCTCCGCCCAGGCAATATTCTACGAGCAGTACTTC
cdr3_aa: CASSSAQAIFYEQYF
v_call: TRBV7-9
j_call: TRBJ2-7
clone_size: NA
d_call: NA

cdr3_nt: TGTGCCAGCAGCTTCGGACAGACAGATACGCAGTATTTT
cdr3_aa: CASSFGQTDTQYF
v_call: TRBV5-4
j_call: TRBJ2-3
clone_size: NA
d_call: NA

cdr3_nt: TGTGCCAGCAGCCAAGACACTACCGGGGCTGAAGCTTTCTTT
cdr3_aa: CASSQDTTGAEAFF
v_call: TRBV14
j_call: TRBJ1-1
clone_size: NA
d_call: NA

cdr3_nt: TGCGCCAGCAGTGACTCTGCGGGCACTGAAGCTTTCTTT
cdr3_aa: CASSDSAGTEAFF
v_call: TRBV10-1
j_call: TRBJ1-1
clone_size: NA
d_call: NA

cdr3_nt: TGCGCCAGCAGCCCCGGGACACACAGCACAGATACGCAGTATTTT
cdr3_aa: CASSPGTHSTDTQYF
v_call: TRBV5-1
j_call: TRBJ2-3
clone_size: NA
d_call: NA

cdr3_nt: TGTGCCAGTAGCCTAGGACAGGGGGTTGGCTATGGCTACACCTTC
cdr3_aa: CASSLGQGVGYGYTF
v_call: TRBV19
j_call: TRBJ1-2
clone_size: NA
d_call: TRBD1

cdr3_nt: TGTGCCAGCAGCTTAACCGGGACAGGGGTGCCCGGGGAGCTGTTTTTT
cdr3_aa: CASSLTGTGVPGELFF
v_call: TRBV5-4
j_call: TRBJ2-2
clone_size: NA
d_call: TRBD1

cdr3_nt: TGTGCCAGCAGCTTCTCCGGGGCCTCGAACACCGGGGAGCTGTTTTTT
cdr3_aa: CASSFSGASNTGELFF
v_call: TRBV7-8
j_call: TRBJ2-2
clone_size: NA
d_call: NA

cdr3_nt: TGCGCCAGCAGCGAGGGACAGGGGTACGAGACCCAGTACTTC
cdr3_aa: CASSEGQGYETQYF
v_call: TRBV5-1
j_call: TRBJ2-5
clone_size: NA
d_call: TRBD1

cdr3_nt: TGCGCCAGCAGCCAGGGCCGAGGGGGACAGGGTTTAATCTACGAGCAGTACTTC
cdr3_aa: CASSQGRGGQGLIYEQYF
v_call: TRBV4-3
j_call: TRBJ2-7
clone_size: NA
d_call: TRBD1

cdr3_nt: TGTGCCAGCAGCCAAGAAGGAACGATCATGAACACTGAAGCTTTCTTT
cdr3_aa: CASSQEGTIMNTEAFF
v_call: TRBV4-2
j_call: TRBJ1-1
clone_size: few
d_call: NA

cdr3_nt: TGTGCCAGCAGCTTAGATCCGGGACTAGTTCAGTTCTTC
cdr3_aa: CASSLDPGLVQFF
v_call: TRBV11-2
j_call: TRBJ2-1
clone_size: few
d_call: TRBD2

cdr3_nt: TGTGCCAGCATCGCCAGGGTCTATAGCAATCAGCCCCAGCATTTT
cdr3_aa: CASIARVYSNQPQHF
v_call: TRBV28
j_call: TRBJ1-5
clone_size: NA
d_call: NA

cdr3_nt: TGTGCCAGCAGCTTCCTTTCCCAGGGTTCGAGAGGCTACACCTTC
cdr3_aa: CASSFLSQGSRGYTF
v_call: TRBV5-4
j_call: TRBJ1-2
clone_size: NA
d_call: NA